The next 3 T cell receptor beta chains were all read from a single sample in a study of CD8 T cells in Susac syndrome. Reverse transcription of roughly 0.45 to 1 ug RNA was carried out with random hexamers. TCRdb analysed the immunoSEQ multiplex PCR reads with MiXCR anew, one entry per CDR3 protein. The sample shows some 120,000 distinct CDR3 sequences, 94% of them seen only once. The specimen sequenced was CD4+ T cells from PBMCs. These receptors came from a human donor in good health.

This chain connects TRBV20-1 to TRBJ2-7; D remains unclear. V dropped 6 bases and J dropped 3 bases, with 15 bases sitting between them. The CDR3 loop spans 13 amino acids. Germline V lookup: CDR1 DFQATT, CDR2 SNEGSKA (reference sequence). The DNA of the CDR3 is TGCAGTGCACCAACGTCGGAGTACTACGAGCAGTACTTC. Translated, it gives CSAPTSEYYEQYF.

The chain has TRBV21-1 and TRBJ2-5; the table's D call TRBD2 went unverified against the DNA. TRBV21-1 is labeled a pseudogene. This CDR3 contains 12 residues. The CDR3 loop is CASRRGWRSQYF. The CDR3 nucleotides are TGTGCCAGCAGAAGAGGGTGGAGGTCCCAGTACTTC.

This clonotype was recorded only once. CDR3 amino acids: CASSLGGPNSGANVLTF. CDR3 coding DNA: TGTGCCAGCAGCTTAGGAGGGCCGAACTCTGGGGCCAACGTCCTGACTTTC. The chain joins TRBV7-3 to TRBJ2-6; maybe TRBD2 (6 bases). V lost 2 bases to trimming and J lost 0 bases, with 11 bases between them. Germline V gene sequence: CDR1 SGHTA, CDR2 FQGTGA. This CDR3 has 17 amino acids. Together with reference TRBV7-3 and TRBJ2-6, the CDR3 gives the full variable domain: GAGVSQTPSNKVTEKGKYVELRCDPISGHTALYWYRQSLGQGPEFLIYFQGTGAADDSGLPNDRFFAVRPEGSVSTLKIQRTERGDSAVYLCASSLGGPNSGANVLTFGAGSRLTVL.